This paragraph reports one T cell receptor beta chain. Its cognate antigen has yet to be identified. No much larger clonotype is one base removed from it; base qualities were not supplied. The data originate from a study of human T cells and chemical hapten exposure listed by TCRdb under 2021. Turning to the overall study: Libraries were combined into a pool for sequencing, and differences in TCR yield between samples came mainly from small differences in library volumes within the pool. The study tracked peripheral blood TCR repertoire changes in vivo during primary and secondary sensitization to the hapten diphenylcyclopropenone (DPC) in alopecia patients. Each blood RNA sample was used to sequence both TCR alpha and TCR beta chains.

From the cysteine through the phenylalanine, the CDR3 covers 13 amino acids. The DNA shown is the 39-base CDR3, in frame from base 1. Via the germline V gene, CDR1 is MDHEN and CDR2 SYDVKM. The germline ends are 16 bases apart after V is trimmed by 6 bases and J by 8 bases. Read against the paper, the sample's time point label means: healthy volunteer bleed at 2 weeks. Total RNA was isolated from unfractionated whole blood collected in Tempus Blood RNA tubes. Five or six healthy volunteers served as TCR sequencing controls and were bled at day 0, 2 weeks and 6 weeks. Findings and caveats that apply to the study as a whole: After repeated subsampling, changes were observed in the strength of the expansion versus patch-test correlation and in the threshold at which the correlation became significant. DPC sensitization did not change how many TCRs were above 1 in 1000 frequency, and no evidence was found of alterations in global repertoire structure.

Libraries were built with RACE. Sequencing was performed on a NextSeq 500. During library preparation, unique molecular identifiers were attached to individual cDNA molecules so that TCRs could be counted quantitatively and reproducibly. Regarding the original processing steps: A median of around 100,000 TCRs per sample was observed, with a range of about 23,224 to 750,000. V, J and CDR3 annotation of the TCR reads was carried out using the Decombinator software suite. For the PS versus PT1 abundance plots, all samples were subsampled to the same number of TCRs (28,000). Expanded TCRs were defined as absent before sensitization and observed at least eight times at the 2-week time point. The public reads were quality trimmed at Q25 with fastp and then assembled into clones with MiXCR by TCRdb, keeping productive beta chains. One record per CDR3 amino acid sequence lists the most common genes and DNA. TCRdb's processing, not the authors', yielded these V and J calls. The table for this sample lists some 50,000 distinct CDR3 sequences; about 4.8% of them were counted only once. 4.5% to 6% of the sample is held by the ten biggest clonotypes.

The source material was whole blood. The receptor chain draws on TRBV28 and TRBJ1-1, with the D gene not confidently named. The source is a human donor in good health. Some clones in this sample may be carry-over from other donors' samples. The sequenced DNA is TGTGCCAGCAGCCGTCCCAGTTCATGGGAAGCTTTCTTT. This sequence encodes CASSRPSSWEAFF.